This passage covers 30 T cell receptor beta chains from one sample sequenced in a study of radiotherapy plus CTLA-4 blockade in lung cancer. TCRdb keeps only in-frame clones here, not all; method: immunoSEQ multiplex PCR. The sample consists of 45,000 to 75,000 clones, over 65% of them appearing once. Source: peripheral blood, taken from a patient treated with radiotherapy plus ipilimumab. These receptors originate from a human donor with non-small cell lung cancer who had a partial response to radiotherapy plus ipilimumab.

This clone was found a few times. V and J are TRBV5-1 and TRBJ2-5; 13 bases agree with TRBD2. The length of the CDR3 is 16 residues. Losses at the gene ends were 1 base for V and 4 bases for J; bases not matched to a gene: 4. The germline gives CDR1 SGHRS, CDR2 YFSETQ. The CDR3, as DNA: TGCGCCAGCAGCTTGTACACTAGCGGGGGGGGAGAGACCCAGTACTTC. Protein product: CASSLYTSGGGETQYF.

This clone rates as medium-sized. This sequence joins TRBV4-3 and TRBJ2-5, with a weak D call TRBD2 (5 bases). In germline, CDR1 is LGHNA, CDR2 YSLEER. V was shortened by 0 bases and J by 5 bases, with 13 bases between the two germline ends. There are 15 residues in the CDR3. In DNA form, the CDR3 reads TGCGCCAGCAGCCAAGACCGGCTAGCCCACGAGACCCAGTACTTC. Translation gives CASSQDRLAHETQYF.

The rearrangement links TRBV9 to TRBJ2-5; 8 nucleotides match TRBD2. V was clipped by 6 bases and J by 2 bases; unmatched bases: 9. The germline gives CDR1 SGDLS, CDR2 YYNGEE. This CDR3 has 15 amino acids. The CDR3 DNA is TGTGCCAGCACATTAGGAGGCGGGGGGCAAGAGACCCAGTACTTC. This translates into CASTLGGGGQETQYF.

This chain joins TRBV28 and TRBJ1-2, with D possibly TRBD1 on 6 matching bases. This CDR3 comprises 14 residues. V gave up 6 bases and J gave up 5 bases, with 16 bases separating them. In germline, CDR1 is MDHEN, CDR2 SYDVKM. CDR3 sequence: CASRSTGLRYGYTF. DNA for the CDR3: TGTGCCAGCAGATCTACAGGGTTACGGTATGGCTACACCTTC.

The rearrangement joins TRBV27 to TRBJ1-2, with a weak D call TRBD1 (5 bases). V was shortened by 8 bases and J by 5 bases, with 15 bases between the two germline ends. The CDR3 has 13 residues. Germline CDR1 MNHEY, CDR2 SMNVEV (reference sequence). CDR3 coding DNA: TGTGCCAGCGGGGGACGGGGGGGTTATGGCTACACCTTC. Translating it yields CASGGRGGYGYTF.

The chain employs TRBV4-1 and TRBJ2-7; tentative D call: TRBD2 (6 bases). The CDR3 spans 19 residues. V was cut by 1 base and J by 0 bases, with 22 bases left in between. Germline V gene sequence: CDR1 MGHRA, CDR2 YSYEKL. The CDR3 here is CASSQANILAGQDSYEQYF. In nucleotides, the CDR3 is TGCGCCAGCAGCCAAGCAAATATTTTGGCGGGGCAAGACTCCTACGAGCAGTACTTC.

V is TRBV7-6 and J is TRBJ2-7; the match to TRBD1 covers 8 bases. The length of the CDR3 is 15 residues. Germline V CDR1 and CDR2: SGHVS, FNYEAQ. The junction had 8 bases not matched to a gene; V was cut back by 5 bases and J by 2 bases. CDR3 coding DNA: TGTGCCAGCAGCCGACTGGGACAGGACACCTACGAGCAGTACTTC. Its protein is CASSRLGQDTYEQYF.

This rearrangement joins TRBV7-6 to TRBJ2-7; 11 bases line up with TRBD2. V lost 5 bases, J lost 6 bases, and 12 bases stayed unmatched. The germline CDR1 and CDR2 sequences are SGHVS and FNYEAQ. CDR3 length: 16 amino acids. DNA for the CDR3: TGTGCCAGCAGCCGAGGGGTAGCGGGGGGGCCCTCCGAGCAGTACTTC. Protein product: CASSRGVAGGPSEQYF.

For the CDR3, the DNA is TGTGCCAGCAGCCAGGCGGGAGGGAAGGGCAATCAGCCCCAGCATTTT. Translation: CASSQAGGKGNQPQHF. The gene calls are TRBV7-2 and TRBJ1-5; D gene ambiguous. Trimming left V 5 bases short and J 2 bases short, with 16 bases between. The CDR3 has 16 amino acids. Germline V lookup: CDR1 SGHTA, CDR2 FQGNSA.

The V and J genes are TRBV15 and TRBJ2-3; D is possibly TRBD1 (5 bases). V lost 0 bases, J lost 5 bases, and 9 bases lay in between. CDR3 length: 14 amino acids. Germline loops: CDR1 LNHNV, CDR2 YYDKDF (reference sequence). The CDR3 is CATSRDRGLDTQYF. CDR3 bases: TGTGCCACCAGCAGAGATAGGGGATTAGATACGCAGTATTTT.

This chain uses TRBV9 with TRBJ2-1; 8 nucleotides align to TRBD2. Germline CDR1 reads SGDLS; CDR2 reads YYNGEE. After removal of 10 bases from V and 0 bases from J, the junction contained 15 bases not matched to a gene. This CDR3 is built from 17 residues. As DNA, the CDR3 is TGTGCCTCCGCGTGGCGCAGCGGGGGAAGCTCCTACAATGAGCAGTTCTTC. Protein: CASAWRSGGSSYNEQFF.

The chain links TRBV5-1 to TRBJ2-7, with 8 bases aligning to TRBD1. Germline V gene data show CDR1 as SGHRS and CDR2 as YFSETQ. The CDR3 loop spans 16 amino acids. Unmatched junction bases numbered 8, after V lost 0 bases and J lost 3 bases. The CDR3 loop is CASSLALGQVDYEQYF. The CDR3 nucleotides are TGCGCCAGCAGCTTGGCCTTGGGACAGGTCGACTACGAGCAGTACTTC.

The chain joins TRBV5-1 to TRBJ1-2, with no clear D. The CDR3 is 13 residues long. Germline CDR1 SGHRS, CDR2 YFSETQ. Trimming pared 0 bases from V and 4 bases from J, leaving 7 bases between. As DNA, the CDR3 is TGCGCCAGCAGCTTGGTGGTTAGCTATGGCTACACCTTC. It translates to CASSLVVSYGYTF.

This clone was seen more than once but under ten times. J is TRBJ2-5 and V is TRBV5-4, with D unresolved. CDR3 size: 13 residues. CDR1 SGHNT and CDR2 YYREEE come from the germline V gene (reference sequence). V was shortened by 0 bases and J by 6 bases, with 9 bases between the two germline ends. This chain's CDR3 is CASSLEMSKTQYF. The CDR3 DNA reads as TGTGCCAGCAGCTTGGAGATGAGCAAGACCCAGTACTTC. Complete variable domain (other parts from reference TRBV5-4 and TRBJ2-5): ETGVTQSPTHLIKTRGQQVTLRCSSQSGHNTVSWYQQALGQGPQFIFQYYREEENGRGNFPPRFSGLQFPNYSSELNVNALELDDSALYLCASSLEMSKTQYFGPGTRLLVL.

This CDR3 is CASSFRLSLEAFF. The CDR3 bases are TGTGCCAGCAGCTTTCGACTGAGCTTAGAAGCTTTCTTT. V and J are TRBV5-8 and TRBJ1-1; D is uncertain. The germline gives CDR1 SGHTS, CDR2 YDEGEE. Trimming removed 2 bases at V and 8 bases at J, with 13 bases between. The CDR3 consists of 13 residues.

V usage is TRBV5-1 and J usage is TRBJ1-4; D gene unclear. Germline V lookup: CDR1 SGHRS, CDR2 YFSETQ. Trimming took off 4 bases at V and 5 bases at J, with 12 bases between the two ends. The CDR3 consists of 14 residues. The CDR3 here is CASSLRDSNEKLFF. CDR3 nucleotides: TGCGCCAGCAGCCTCCGGGATTCGAATGAAAAACTGTTTTTT. Combining the CDR3 with reference TRBV5-1 and TRBJ1-4 gives the whole variable domain KAGVTQTPRYLIKTRGQQVTLSCSPISGHRSVSWYQQTPGQGLQFLFEYFSETQRNKGNFPGRFSGRQFSNSRSEMNVSTLELGDSALYLCASSLRDSNEKLFFGSGTQLSVL.

This clone was observed a few times. The chain carries TRBV19 and TRBJ1-2; D gene unclear. Trimming left V 5 bases short and J 4 bases short, with 14 bases between. Per germline, CDR1 LNHDA and CDR2 SQIVND (reference sequence). This CDR3 has 14 amino acids. The CDR3 loop is CASSSQILIYGYTF. CDR3 in DNA: TGTGCCAGTAGTTCTCAAATACTCATCTATGGCTACACCTTC.

The CDR3 sequence is CASSDRDLAKNIQYF. The CDR3 DNA reads TGTGCCAGTAGTGACAGAGACCTAGCCAAAAACATTCAGTACTTC. J is TRBJ2-4 and V is TRBV19; a possible D gene is TRBD1 (5 bases). The V gene lost 5 bases and the J gene lost 0 bases, with 11 bases spanning the gap. Germline CDR1 reads LNHDA; CDR2 reads SQIVND (reference sequence). There are 15 residues in the CDR3.

V is TRBV5-4 and J is TRBJ2-5, with D perhaps TRBD1 (5 bases). With 2 bases removed from V and 1 base from J, the gap between germline ends came to 12 bases. The CDR3 covers 15 residues. Germline V gene data show CDR1 as SGHNT and CDR2 as YYREEE (reference sequence). CDR3: CASSFRLGAQETQYF. CDR3 sequence (DNA): TGTGCCAGCAGCTTTCGGCTAGGGGCCCAAGAGACCCAGTACTTC.

The chain links TRBV5-1 to TRBJ2-1; perhaps TRBD1 as D (5 bases). The length of the CDR3 is 15 residues. CDR1 is SGHRS and CDR2 is YFSETQ in the germline V gene. The V gene lost 0 bases and the J gene lost 4 bases, with 11 bases spanning the gap. The CDR3 nucleotides read TGCGCCAGCAGCTTGGGACAGCCCCTATACAATGAGCAGTTCTTC. Protein sequence: CASSLGQPLYNEQFF.

This clone was seen more than once but under ten times. The genes are TRBV6-5 and TRBJ2-7; the D gene is possibly TRBD2 (5 bases). Deletions cut 5 bases from V and 2 bases from J, with 13 bases between. This CDR3 has 14 amino acids. Germline CDR1 reads MNHEY; CDR2 reads SVGAGI. CDR3 amino acids: CASSDGMLPYEQYF. CDR3 in DNA: TGTGCCAGCAGTGACGGGATGCTGCCCTACGAGCAGTACTTC.

This chain uses TRBV11-2 with TRBJ2-7, with D maybe TRBD2 (6 bases). The CDR3 length is 16 residues. The ends were cut back, 5 bases at V and 0 bases at J, with 17 bases in the middle. CDR1 and CDR2 (germline): SGHAT, FQNNGV. This chain's CDR3 is CASSPGVGGPSYEQYF. The CDR3 DNA sequence: TGTGCCAGCAGCCCTGGGGTGGGGGGTCCCTCCTACGAGCAGTACTTC.

The sample holds a few counts of this clone. The J gene is TRBJ2-7, the V gene TRBV4-2; 8 nucleotides line up with TRBD2. The CDR3 has 15 residues. Germline CDR1 LGHNA, CDR2 YNFKEQ. V was pared by 0 bases and J by 5 bases, with 6 bases of the junction left unmatched. CDR3 sequence (DNA): TGTGCCAGCAGCCAAGAAATGGGACTAGTCCACGAGCAGTACTTC. It codes for CASSQEMGLVHEQYF.

This clone was seen only a few times. The CDR3: CASSDTGPQPQHF. The CDR3 nucleotides read TGTGCCAGCAGCGATACAGGGCCCCAGCCCCAGCATTTT. This chain links TRBV6-5 with TRBJ1-5; tentatively, D is TRBD1 (6 bases). Trimming left V 6 bases short and J 7 bases short, with 13 bases between. Germline V gene lookup returns CDR1 MNHEY and CDR2 SVGAGI. This CDR3 region has 13 residues.

The chain uses TRBV2 and TRBJ2-7; maybe TRBD2 (5 bases). Trimming shortened V by 1 base and J by 1 base, and 11 bases separated the two germline ends. The CDR3 contains 15 residues. CDR1 is SNHLY and CDR2 is FYNNEI in the germline V gene. CDR3 sequence: CASSEGLRGSYEQYF. In DNA form, the CDR3 reads TGTGCCAGCAGTGAAGGGTTACGGGGTTCCTACGAGCAGTACTTC.

The sample holds a few counts of this clone. V usage is TRBV2 and J usage is TRBJ2-1; 9 bases align to TRBD1. After removal of 6 bases from V and 5 bases from J, the junction contained 2 bases not matched to a gene. The germline V gene encodes CDR1 SNHLY and CDR2 FYNNEI. There are 13 residues in the CDR3. The CDR3 bases are TGTGCCAGCAGGTGGACAGGGGACAATGAGCAGTTCTTC. It yields the protein CASRWTGDNEQFF.

J is TRBJ1-1 and V is TRBV6-5; TRBD1 matches at 9 bases. This CDR3 spans 15 amino acids. Germline V gives CDR1 MNHEY, CDR2 SVGAGI. V dropped 4 bases and J dropped 1; count of bases not matched to a gene: 4. Here the CDR3 reads CASSFGTGRNTEAFF. CDR3 bases: TGTGCCAGCAGTTTCGGGACAGGGAGGAACACTGAAGCTTTCTTT.

This clone was picked up a small number of times. The V and J genes are TRBV9 and TRBJ2-3; D might be TRBD2 (5 bases). Germline V CDR1 and CDR2: SGDLS, YYNGEE. The CDR3 is 14 amino acids. V gave up 0 bases and J gave up 2 bases, with 7 bases separating them. CDR3 amino acids: CASSVAGITDTQYF. Written as DNA, the CDR3 is TGTGCCAGCAGCGTAGCGGGAATCACAGATACGCAGTATTTT.

V usage is TRBV2 and J usage is TRBJ2-2; 10 bases agree with TRBD2. This CDR3 is built from 15 residues. With 7 bases clipped from V and 4 bases from J, the junction kept 6 bases outside the gene matches. Germline CDR1 and CDR2: SNHLY and FYNNEI. Written as DNA, the CDR3 is TGTGCCAGCATAGGACTAGCGGCGGCCACCGGGGAGCTGTTTTTT. This gives the protein CASIGLAAATGELFF.

In its sample, this clone was seen a few times. This sequence joins TRBV11-2 and TRBJ2-5; 10 positions match TRBD2. Germline loops: CDR1 SGHAT, CDR2 FQNNGV. The J segment lost 2 bases and the V segment lost 0 bases, leaving 9 bases of the junction unmatched. CDR3 size: 18 residues. The DNA of the CDR3 is TGTGCCAGCAGCTTAGATCGAGCGGGGGGGCTGGGGCAAGAGACCCAGTACTTC. Its translation is CASSLDRAGGLGQETQYF.